The clone carrying this T cell receptor beta chain was counted ten times or more. Staff drew around 10 milliliters of peripheral blood from each donor. Each sample used at least 7 million PBMCs. Extraction yielded at least 6 micrograms of total RNA per sample. This sample stems from a study of blood T cells in healthy people across ages. Sample-barcoded 5' priming and a J-beta primer mix drove a second PCR of roughly 6 to 12 cycles. One entry per CDR3 protein results from TCRdb running MiXCR on the 5' RACE reads. The data hold some 290,000 distinct CDR3 sequences, with 27% observed a single time. Germline V lookup: CDR1 DFQATT, CDR2 SNEGSKA (reference sequence). This CDR3 region has 14 residues. V lost 6 bases to trimming and J lost 5 bases, with 19 bases between them.

Sequencing was carried out using blood. This rearrangement joins TRBV20-1 to TRBJ2-5; a weak D match, TRBD2 (5 bases). The origin of this receptor is a woman aged 70 to 79 in good health. The CDR3 sequence is CSALVVSGGETQYF. In DNA form, the CDR3 reads TGCAGTGCGCTGGTGGTCTCCGGCGGGGAGACCCAGTACTTC.